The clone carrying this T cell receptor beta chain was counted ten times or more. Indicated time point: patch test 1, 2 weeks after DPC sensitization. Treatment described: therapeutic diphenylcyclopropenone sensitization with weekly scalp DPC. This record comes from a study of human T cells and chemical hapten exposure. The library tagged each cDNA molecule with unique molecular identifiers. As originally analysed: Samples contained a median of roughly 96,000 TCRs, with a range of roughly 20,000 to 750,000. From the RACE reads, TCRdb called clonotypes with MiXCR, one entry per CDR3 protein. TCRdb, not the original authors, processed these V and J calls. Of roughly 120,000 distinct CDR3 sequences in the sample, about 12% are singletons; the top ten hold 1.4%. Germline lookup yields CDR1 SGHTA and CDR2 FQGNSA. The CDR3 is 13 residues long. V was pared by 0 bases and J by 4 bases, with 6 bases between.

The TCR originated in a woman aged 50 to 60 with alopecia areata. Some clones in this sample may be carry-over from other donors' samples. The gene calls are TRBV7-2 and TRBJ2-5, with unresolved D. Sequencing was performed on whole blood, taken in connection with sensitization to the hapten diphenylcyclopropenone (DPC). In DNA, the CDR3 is TGTGCCAGCAGCTTAGCGAAAACAGAGACCCAGTACTTC. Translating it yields CASSLAKTETQYF.